The 18 T cell receptor beta chains given below trace back to one sample, sequenced in a study of identical twins. One entry per CDR3 protein results from TCRdb running MiXCR on the 5' RACE reads. This table has roughly 350,000 distinct CDR3 sequences, 10% to 15% appearing once. The same specimen was also included in a second study, on yellow fever vaccine responses in identical twins.

The sequencing input was CD8+ T cells sorted from blood. The receptors were sampled from a woman younger than 35 in good health.

This CDR3 reads CASEALGGYNEQFF. The CDR3 DNA is TGCGCCAGCGAGGCCTTGGGGGGCTACAATGAGCAGTTCTTC. This chain connects TRBV5-1 to TRBJ2-1; D is perhaps TRBD2 (6 bases). The CDR3 contains 14 residues. The germline gives CDR1 SGHRS, CDR2 YFSETQ. Trimming cost V 7 bases and J 3 bases, with 14 bases left between them.

V is TRBV20-1 and J is TRBJ2-1; 16 nucleotides match TRBD2. The CDR3 has 16 amino acids. Germline lookup yields CDR1 DFQATT and CDR2 SNEGSKA (reference sequence). Trimming took 6 bases from V and 6 from J; bases not matched to a gene: 8. The CDR3 is CSAGGTSGRAGNEQFF. The CDR3 DNA sequence: TGCAGTGCCGGCGGGACTAGCGGGAGGGCGGGCAATGAGCAGTTCTTC.

The DNA for the CDR3 is TGTGCCAGCAGCAACAGTCCGAACACTGAAGCTTTCTTT. Protein product: CASSNSPNTEAFF. The V and J genes are TRBV14 and TRBJ1-1, with D unresolved. The CDR3 runs to 13 residues. Per the germline V gene, CDR1 is SGHDN and CDR2 is FVKESK. Trimming took off 5 bases at V and 1 base at J, with 8 bases between the two ends.

This clonotype was detected only a few times. The chain recombines TRBV13 with TRBJ1-1; D gene ambiguous. Germline CDR1 PRHDT, CDR2 FYEKMQ (reference sequence). Trimming left V 3 bases short and J 2 bases short, with 7 bases between. The CDR3 has 13 residues. CDR3 sequence (DNA): TGTGCCAGCAGCTTTGAGGACAACACTGAAGCTTTCTTT. Encoded protein: CASSFEDNTEAFF.

This clonotype was observed a handful of times. The chain uses TRBV11-2 and TRBJ2-1; 16 positions agree with TRBD2. Germline CDR1 SGHAT, CDR2 FQNNGV. CDR3 size: 18 residues. V lost 5 bases to trimming and J lost 7 bases; unmatched junction nucleotides: 11. CDR3 sequence: CASSPDPGLAGGMNEQFF. The DNA for the CDR3 is TGTGCCAGCAGCCCCGATCCGGGACTAGCGGGAGGGATGAATGAGCAGTTCTTC.

The chain has TRBV2 and TRBJ2-5; perhaps TRBD2 as D (7 bases). The CDR3 has 15 residues. Trimming pared 3 bases from V and 3 bases from J, leaving 14 bases between. In germline, CDR1 is SNHLY, CDR2 FYNNEI. The CDR3 sequence: CASSDRGGGEETQYF. The CDR3 DNA reads TGTGCCAGCAGTGATAGGGGGGGCGGGGAAGAGACCCAGTACTTC.

This clonotype has a handful of counts. The chain combines TRBV20-1 with TRBJ2-7; weak D call: TRBD2 (6 bases). CDR1 is DFQATT, CDR2 SNEGSKA, per germline (reference sequence). This CDR3 is 13 amino acids long. V dropped 3 bases and J dropped 3 bases, with 12 bases sitting between them. CDR3 amino acids: CSARGGASYEQYV. The CDR3 DNA sequence: TGCAGTGCTAGGGGCGGGGCGAGCTACGAGCAGTACGTC.

Ten or more counts support this clonotype. The chain is built from TRBV24-1 and TRBJ1-2; D gene unclear. Germline V lookup: CDR1 KGHDR, CDR2 SFDVKD. The CDR3 covers 14 residues. Trimming removed 2 bases at V and 4 bases at J, with 10 bases between. The CDR3 region has the DNA TGTGCCACCAGTGATTCGAGGGTTACCTATGGCTACACCTTC. This sequence encodes CATSDSRVTYGYTF.

This clonotype has a count of ten or more. V gene TRBV13 combines with J gene TRBJ2-7, with 10 bases matching TRBD2. Per the germline V gene, CDR1 is PRHDT and CDR2 is FYEKMQ (reference sequence). The CDR3 sequence is 14 residues long. The V and J ends lost 6 bases and 4 bases, in that order; junction bases with no gene match: 6. The DNA for the CDR3 is TGTGCCAGCAGTAAAGCGGGGGGGATTTACGAGCAGTACTTC. Its translation is CASSKAGGIYEQYF.

This rearrangement joins TRBV6-2 or TRBV6-3 to TRBJ2-3, with 8 nucleotides matching TRBD2. The V gene's germline CDR1 is MNHEY and CDR2 SVGEGT. Germline trimming cut 4 bases from V and 2 bases from J; bases unmatched to any gene: 8. The CDR3 loop spans 16 amino acids. This CDR3 reads CASSSRLAMDTDTQYF. The CDR3, as DNA: TGTGCCAGCAGTTCCCGACTAGCGATGGACACAGATACGCAGTATTTT.

V is TRBV7-2 and J is TRBJ2-5; D uncertain. The CDR3 extends over 13 amino acids. The germline V gene has CDR1 SGHTA and CDR2 FQGNSA. Trimming stripped 0 bases from V and 4 bases from J, with 6 bases between. The CDR3, as DNA: TGTGCCAGCAGCTTAGCTCTGGGAGAGACCCAGTACTTC. Encoded protein: CASSLALGETQYF.

This clonotype was detected a few times. V usage is TRBV5-1 and J usage is TRBJ1-2; a possible D gene is TRBD1 (6 bases). V was shortened by 4 bases and J by 4 bases, with 20 bases between the two germline ends. The CDR3 covers 16 residues. Germline CDR1 and CDR2: SGHRS and YFSETQ. Here the CDR3 DNA reads TGCGCCAGCAGCCTGTCGGTACTCCAGGGGACCTATGGCTACACCTTC. The encoded protein is CASSLSVLQGTYGYTF.

The chain combines TRBV7-8 with TRBJ1-3; D remains unclear. The CDR3 length is 12 residues. The V end lost 4 bases, the J end lost 4 bases, and 5 bases lay between the germline ends. Looked up from germline, CDR1 is SGHVS and CDR2 is FQNEAQ. This chain's CDR3 is CASSYGGNTIYF. CDR3 in DNA: TGTGCCAGCAGCTACGGAGGAAACACCATATATTTT.

This clonotype was counted many times. CDR3 in amino acids: CASSSGTGDSYGGYTF. The CDR3 DNA follows: TGTGCCAGCAGTTCCGGGACAGGGGACTCTTACGGTGGCTACACCTTC. The chain joins TRBV12-3 or TRBV12-4 to TRBJ1-2; 10 bases agree with TRBD1. This CDR3 is 16 amino acids long. Losses at the gene ends were 4 bases for V and 7 bases for J; bases not matched to a gene: 12.

The gene calls are TRBV18 and TRBJ2-3; 11 bases fit TRBD2. The CDR3 loop spans 18 amino acids. CDR1 KGHSH and CDR2 LQKENI come from the germline V gene. V shed 6 bases and J 0 bases; nucleotides not matched to a gene: 11. The CDR3 DNA follows: TGTGCCAGCTCCCGCTCTAGCGGGGGGAAGGCTAGCACAGATACGCAGTATTTT. Translated, it gives CASSRSSGGKASTDTQYF. The full variable domain, with the rest looked up from reference TRBV18 and TRBJ2-3, is NAGVMQNPRHLVRRRGQEARLRCSPMKGHSHVYWYRQLPEEGLKFMVYLQKENIIDESGMPKERFSAEFPKEGPSILRIQQVVRGDSAAYFCASSRSSGGKASTDTQYFGPGTRLTVL.

In this sample, this clonotype turned up a few times. The genes are TRBV6-6 and TRBJ2-1; the D is unclear. V lost 2 bases and J lost 5, with 7 bases in between. The CDR3 is made up of 13 amino acids. The germline V gene has CDR1 MNHNY and CDR2 SVGAGI (reference sequence). CDR3 nucleotides: TGTGCCAGCAGTTACGGTCAAAACAATGAGCAGTTCTTC. Encoded protein: CASSYGQNNEQFF.

The rearrangement joins TRBV5-1 to TRBJ2-5; the D is unclear. CDR3 length: 14 residues. The ends were cut back, 0 bases at V and 5 bases at J, with 11 bases in the middle. Germline V gene lookup returns CDR1 SGHRS and CDR2 YFSETQ. CDR3 residues: CASSLDGESETQYF. The CDR3 DNA is TGCGCCAGCAGCTTGGATGGCGAGTCGGAGACCCAGTACTTC.

This clonotype was detected only a few times. The rearrangement joins TRBV7-8 to TRBJ2-1; 7 bases map to TRBD1. With 0 bases clipped from V and 3 bases from J, the junction kept 11 bases outside the gene matches. Germline V gives CDR1 SGHVS, CDR2 FQNEAQ. The CDR3 sequence is 18 residues long. CDR3 sequence: CASSLAGLQGLGYNEQFF. CDR3 in DNA: TGTGCCAGCAGCTTAGCGGGCCTACAGGGGTTAGGCTACAATGAGCAGTTCTTC. The variable domain in full, with the rest retrieved from reference TRBV7-8 and TRBJ2-1, is GAGVSQSPRYKVAKRGQDVALRCDPISGHVSLFWYQQALGQGPEFLTYFQNEAQLDKSGLPSDRFFAERPEGSVSTLKIQRTQQEDSAVYLCASSLAGLQGLGYNEQFFGPGTRLTVL.